The clone carrying this TCR beta chain was detected only once. J gave up 2 bases and V 9 bases, and 3 bases lay outside the gene matches. The germline V gene has CDR1 LNHDA and CDR2 SQIVND (reference sequence). CDR3 length: 14 residues. This sample was included in a study of cytomegalovirus exposure and HLA in healthy donors. In the PCR, 60 Vbeta and 13 Jbeta primers were used. Profiling relied on immunoSEQ multiplex PCR, and the TCRdb table lists in-frame clones only, not all of them. Of about 120,000 clones listed, about four fifths are singletons. The origin of this receptor is a man in his late teens or twenties in good health and CMV-seronegative. The rearrangement joins TRBV19 to TRBJ2-2, with 10 bases matching TRBD2. Sequencing used PBMCs. CDR3 residues: CASRTSGNTGELFF. In DNA form, the CDR3 reads TGTGCCAGCCGGACTAGCGGAAACACCGGGGAGCTGTTTTTT.